The TCR beta chain under discussion was sequenced for a study of CD8+ T cells in alopecia areata. Study observations and caveats: Resident alphabeta T-cell populations of normal skin are likewise subject to sequencing in scalp samples. Mice gave a clearer picture of TCR sharing than patients did, possibly for HLA-related reasons. Higher clonality and more expanded CD8+ clones appeared in lesional than normal scalp.

Worth noting for this clone: Its cognate antigen is unknown.

Both CD4+ and CD8+ T cells were separated by sorting PBMCs. CDR3 length: 12 amino acids. V lost 8 bases and J 5 bases, leaving 9 bases between the germline ends. Germline CDR1 SEHNR, CDR2 FQNEAQ (reference sequence). The sequencing template was cDNA reverse transcribed from extracted RNA. Here immunoSEQ multiplex PCR was the method, and the copy in TCRdb shows in-frame clones only, minus some. The sample holds 200,000 or so clones, more than 55% seen once. The receptor was derived from a human donor in good health. The V and J genes are TRBV7-9 and TRBJ2-2; D remains ambiguous. The source material was CD8+ T cells sorted from blood. The CDR3 bases are TGTGCCAGCTCGGATGGGACCGGGGAGCTGTTTTTT. Translation: CASSDGTGELFF.